This TCR beta chain was sequenced during a study of identifying expanded T cells in peripheral blood. Findings and caveats of the study: About 1.3 clones differed between technical replicates, versus about 17 and 20 over time. Across healthy donors, higher total template counts meant significantly greater roughly two-week count variance.

V lost 4 bases and J lost 8; bases outside the gene matches: 11. Germline lookup yields CDR1 SGHRS and CDR2 YFSETQ. The CDR3 has 15 residues. This clone was seen a single time. Antigen specificity is unknown. Healthy donors had no documented immune events, such as infections, while sampled. The data were produced by immunoSEQ multiplex PCR, yet TCRdb's version contains in-frame clones alone and is incomplete. The sample has around 82,000 clones; roughly 84% are singletons. This TCR was recovered from a person aged 18 to 69 in good health. Sequencing was performed on blood. V and J are TRBV5-1 and TRBJ1-4, with 7 bases lining up with TRBD1. CDR3 bases: TGCGCCAGCAGCGAGGACAGGCCGGGTGCGGAAAAACTGTTTTTT. This encodes CASSEDRPGAEKLFF.